A selection of T cell receptor beta chains follows, all from one sample in a study of T cells in Graves' hyperthyroidism and ophthalmopathy. TCRdb called the multiplex PCR reads again in MiXCR, with one record for every CDR3 protein. The data show a few hundred thousand distinct CDR3 sequences, with 46% seen just once and 44% held by the top ten. Sequencing input: peripheral blood or thyroid tissue (not recorded which). These receptors all come from an adult woman with Graves' disease, either hyperthyroidism or ophthalmopathy (not recorded which). The CDR3 runs from the conserved cysteine through the conserved F or W. A D gene is named only where the DNA matches it firmly. Not all rows give a size; the values are once, few, many and, for expanded clones, a class.

-	TRBV9	-	TRBJ2-7	CASTLTPRTREQYF	TGTGCCAGCACCCTAACCCCCAGGACCCGCGAGCAGTACTTC
many	TRBV7-3	TRBD2	TRBJ2-5	CASSPGLAGRGWETQYF	TGTGCCAGCAGCCCGGGACTAGCGGGCCGAGGGTGGGAGACCCAGTACTTC
-	TRBV10-3	-	TRBJ1-3	CASSFTGGNTIYF	TGTGCCAGCAGTTTCACTGGTGGAAACACCATATATTTT
-	TRBV20-1	TRBD1	TRBJ1-1	CSAPRQGTEAFF	TGCAGTGCTCCGCGACAGGGCACTGAAGCTTTCTTT
-	TRBV11-2	TRBD1	TRBJ1-3	CASSSPGQGTTIYF	TGTGCCAGCAGTTCTCCGGGACAGGGAACGACCATATATTTT
many	TRBV7-9	-	TRBJ2-7	CASSPMVYEQYF	TGTGCCAGCAGCCCCATGGTCTACGAGCAGTACTTC
-	TRBV5-4	-	TRBJ2-1	CASSSGPGQFF	TGTGCCAGCAGCTCGGGACCTGGGCAGTTCTTC
few	TRBV5-1	-	TRBJ1-5	CASSPNMAGQPQHF	TGCGCCAGCAGCCCGAATATGGCAGGTCAGCCCCAGCATTTT
-	TRBV7-9	TRBD1	TRBJ1-4	CASSWGTANTEKLFF	TGTGCCAGCAGCTGGGGGACAGCGAACACTGAAAAACTGTTTTTT
-	TRBV20-1	TRBD1	TRBJ1-2	CSIEGQGGYIASYGYTF	TGCAGTATTGAGGGACAGGGAGGCTATATTGCGTCCTATGGCTACACCTTC
-	TRBV19	-	TRBJ1-1	CASSDRLYTEAFF	TGTGCCAGTAGCGACAGATTATACACTGAAGCTTTCTTT
few	TRBV10-1	-	TRBJ2-7	CASSPGGSHYEQYF	TGCGCCAGCAGTCCTGGAGGCAGTCACTACGAGCAGTACTTC
-	TRBV20-1	TRBD1	TRBJ1-1	CSARLGGTGHTEAFF	TGCAGTGCTAGGTTGGGCGGGACAGGGCATACTGAAGCTTTCTTT
-	TRBV7-8	TRBD2	TRBJ2-3	CASSHRPSLAETDTQYF	TGCGCCAGCAGCCACCGCCCGTCGCTAGCGGAGACAGATACGCAGTATTTT
many	TRBV12-3/TRBV12-4	TRBD1	TRBJ2-7	CASRRQGNSYEQYF	TGTGCCAGCAGAAGACAGGGGAACTCCTACGAGCAGTACTTC
many	TRBV29-1	TRBD1	TRBJ1-1	CSVEGDRGKRSEAFF	TGCAGCGTTGAAGGGGACAGGGGAAAACGTTCTGAAGCTTTCTTT
-	TRBV2	TRBD1	TRBJ1-6	CASSLGPTGYPPLHF	TGTGCCAGCAGTTTAGGCCCGACAGGGTATCCACCCCTCCACTTT
once	TRBV13	TRBD1	TRBJ1-5	CASSLEGAFNQPQHF	TGTGCCAGCAGCCTGGAGGGGGCCTTCAATCAGCCCCAGCATTTT
many	TRBV5-5	-	TRBJ1-2	CASSSSPSSYGYTF	TGTGCCAGCAGCTCCTCCCCGTCCTCCTATGGCTACACCTTC
many	TRBV20-1	-	TRBJ2-2	CSARDRRAGNTGELFF	TGCAGTGCTAGAGATAGGAGGGCCGGGAACACCGGGGAGCTGTTTTTT
many	TRBV5-1	TRBD1	TRBJ1-4	CASSLALTGQGEKLFF	TGCGCCAGCAGCTTGGCCCTGACGGGACAGGGTGAAAAACTGTTTTTT
once	TRBV10-1	-	TRBJ2-7	CASSSWGRTYEQYF	TGTGCCAGCAGTTCCTGGGGACGGACCTACGAGCAGTACTTC
once	TRBV29-1	TRBD1	TRBJ2-5	CSVHRGRETQHF	TGCAGCGTTCACAGGGGTAGAGAGACCCAGCACTTC
many	TRBV20-1	TRBD1	TRBJ1-2	CSAPGQGGGYTF	TGCAGTGCCCCGGGACAGGGTGGAGGCTACACCTTC
-	TRBV20-1	-	TRBJ2-2	CSARVPPGGTGELFF	TGCAGTGCTAGAGTGCCCCCTGGGGGAACCGGGGAGCTGTTTTTT
-	TRBV5-1	-	TRBJ2-2	CASSLFQGRATGELFF	TGCGCCAGCAGCTTGTTTCAGGGACGTGCTACCGGGGAGCTGTTTTTT
-	TRBV5-1	TRBD1	TRBJ2-7	CASSPSDRIYEQYF	TGCGCCAGCAGCCCCTCGGACAGGATCTATGAGCAGTACTTC
many	TRBV2	-	TRBJ1-2	CASRKTWVSENGYTF	TGTGCCAGCAGGAAGACGTGGGTCTCCGAGAATGGCTACACCTTC
few	TRBV18	-	TRBJ2-5	CASSQMMTDQETQYF	TGTGCCAGCTCTCAAATGATGACGGACCAAGAGACCCAGTACTTC
-	TRBV7-9	-	TRBJ2-5	CAISLYLANQETQYF	TGTGCCATCAGCTTATATCTGGCGAACCAAGAGACCCAGTACTTC
once	TRBV29-1	TRBD1	TRBJ2-5	CSVGGRGTGRETQYF	TGCAGCGTTGGCGGTAGGGGGACAGGGCGAGAGACCCAGTACTTC
-	TRBV28	-	TRBJ2-2	CASSFGGSGELFF	TGTGCCAGCAGCTTCGGTGGATCCGGGGAGCTGTTTTTT
-	TRBV5-1	-	TRBJ1-2	CASSLGGKAGANYGYTF	TGCGCCAGCAGCTTGGGGGGGAAGGCAGGAGCTAACTATGGCTACACCTTC
-	TRBV12-3/TRBV12-4	-	TRBJ2-5	CASSWGGETQYF	TGTGCCAGCAGCTGGGGCGGTGAGACCCAGTACTTC
many	TRBV11-2	-	TRBJ1-1	CASSLQLNTEAFF	TGTGCCAGCAGCTTACAGCTGAACACTGAAGCTTTCTTT
many	TRBV29-1	-	TRBJ1-2	CSVGGRTIGYTF	TGCAGCGTTGGAGGCAGAACTATTGGCTACACCTTC
-	TRBV5-4	-	TRBJ2-4	CASSLRTIGDIQYF	TGTGCCAGCAGCTTGAGAACAATCGGGGACATTCAGTACTTC
-	TRBV12-3/TRBV12-4	-	TRBJ1-6	CASSHSGGTRRSPLHF	TGTGCCAGCAGCCACAGTGGCGGGACCCGAAGGTCACCCCTCCACTTT
many	TRBV20-1	-	TRBJ2-7	CSARSLATSYEQYF	TGCAGTGCTAGAAGTCTGGCAACCTCCTACGAGCAGTACTTC
-	TRBV20-1	-	TRBJ2-5	CSARGPGNQPQYF	TGCAGTGCTAGAGGACCCGGCAATCAGCCCCAGTACTTC
many	TRBV2	-	TRBJ1-5	CASQGWTIYSNQPQHF	TGTGCCAGCCAAGGGTGGACAATTTATAGCAATCAGCCCCAGCATTTT
many	TRBV7-8	-	TRBJ1-1	CASSLGRMNTEAFF	TGTGCCAGCAGCTTAGGGCGGATGAACACTGAAGCTTTCTTT
many	TRBV7-9	-	TRBJ1-1	CASSRIGTSWAEAFF	TGTGCCAGCAGCCGAATCGGGACATCATGGGCTGAAGCTTTCTTT
many	TRBV29-1	-	TRBJ1-2	CSVSNGDYGYTF	TGCAGCGTCTCTAACGGTGACTATGGCTACACCTTC
-	TRBV19	TRBD1	TRBJ2-5	CASRQTGAGETQYF	TGTGCCTCCCGCCAGACAGGGGCGGGGGAGACCCAGTACTTC
-	TRBV7-2	-	TRBJ1-1	CASTPSLMSVGAFF	TGTGCCAGCACCCCCTCCCTGATGTCGGTAGGAGCTTTCTTT
many	TRBV20-1	-	TRBJ1-1	CSARKSNTEAFF	TGCAGTGCTAGAAAGTCGAACACTGAAGCTTTCTTT
few	TRBV11-2	-	TRBJ1-2	CASSLGQPSETF	TGTGCCAGCAGCTTAGGACAGCCCAGCGAGACCTTC